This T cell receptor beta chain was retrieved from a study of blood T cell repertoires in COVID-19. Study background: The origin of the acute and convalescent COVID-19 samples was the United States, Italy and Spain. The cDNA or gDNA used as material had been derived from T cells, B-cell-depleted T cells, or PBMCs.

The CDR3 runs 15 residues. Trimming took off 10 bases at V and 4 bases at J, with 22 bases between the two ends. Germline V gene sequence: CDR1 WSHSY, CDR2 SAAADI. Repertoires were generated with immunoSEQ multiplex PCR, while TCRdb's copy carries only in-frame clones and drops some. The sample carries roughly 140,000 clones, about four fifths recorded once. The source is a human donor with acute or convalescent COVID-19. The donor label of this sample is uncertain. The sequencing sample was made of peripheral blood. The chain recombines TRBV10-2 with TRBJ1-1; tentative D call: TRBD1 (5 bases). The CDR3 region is CATRRDSFAPTEAFF. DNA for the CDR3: TGCGCCACCCGTAGGGACTCCTTTGCCCCCACTGAAGCTTTCTTT.